Listed below are T cell receptor beta chains from one sample, sequenced in a study of blood T cells in healthy people across ages. In TCRdb, the 5' RACE reads were re-called with MiXCR into one record per CDR3 protein. Of approximately 1,700,000 distinct CDR3 sequences listed, 39% are singletons. The sample was blood. Receptor source: a human donor in good health. CDR3s include the opening cysteine and the closing phenylalanine or tryptophan. D genes are given only for firm matches. Rows give clone size only sometimes, using once, few, many, or a class for an expanded clone.

V	J	size	D	DNA	CDR3
TRBV11-3	TRBJ1-1	NA	TRBD1	TGTGCCAGCAGCAGCAGGGGGGGAGCGTCTGAAGCTTTCTTT	CASSSRGGASEAFF
TRBV7-3	TRBJ2-6	few	NA	TGTGCCAGCAGCTTAACTTTAGCTGGGGCCAACGTCCTGACTTTC	CASSLTLAGANVLTF
TRBV6-5	TRBJ2-7	NA	TRBD1	TGTGCCAGCAGTTGGGATACAGGGGGCCCTTGGGCGGTAAACTACGAGCAGTACTTC	CASSWDTGGPWAVNYEQYF
TRBV3-1	TRBJ2-3	NA	NA	TGTGCCGGCAGCCTCAAGGGTCACGGGACAGATACGCAGTATTTT	CAGSLKGHGTDTQYF
TRBV29-1	TRBJ2-3	NA	NA	TGCAGCGTTGAAGAACAGTCCACAGATACGCAGTATTTT	CSVEEQSTDTQYF
TRBV5-5	TRBJ2-5	once	TRBD1	TGTGCCAGCAGCCCCCTGACAGGGTACGACGAGACCCAGTACTTC	CASSPLTGYDETQYF
TRBV18	TRBJ2-1	NA	NA	TGTGCCAGCTCACCTCAGGGGTTTTCCTACAATGAGCAGTTCTTC	CASSPQGFSYNEQFF
TRBV29-1	TRBJ2-2	NA	NA	TGCAGCGTTGTGGTGAGGTCTTATAACACCGGGGAGCTGTTTTTT	CSVVVRSYNTGELFF
TRBV20-1	TRBJ1-1	NA	NA	TGCAGTGCTCGGCCGGACAGAACTTACACTGAAGCTTTCTTT	CSARPDRTYTEAFF
TRBV6-1	TRBJ1-5	NA	TRBD1	TGTGCCAGCAGTGCCATGACAGGGGGCAATCAGCCCCAGCATTTT	CASSAMTGGNQPQHF
TRBV29-1	TRBJ1-2	once	TRBD1	TGCAGTTTTACAGGGGGGACCTATGGCTACACCTTC	CSFTGGTYGYTF
TRBV7-9	TRBJ2-7	few	NA	TGTGCCAGCGAAGGGAACACCTACGAGCAGTACTTC	CASEGNTYEQYF